Sequencing of this T cell receptor beta chain was carried out in a study of blood T cell repertoires in COVID-19 (dated by TCRdb to between 2020 and 2021). Looking at the study overall: Samples covering the acute and convalescent phases of COVID-19 were provided by collaborators in the United States, Italy and Spain. The prospective study material was composed of cDNA or gDNA derived from T cells, B-cell-depleted T cells, or PBMCs. Deeply sampled blood TCRbeta repertoires from subjects exposed to, actively infected with, or recovered from COVID-19 were included in the dataset. The repertoires were made available in a free public database intended to serve as a resource for research on the immune response to SARS-CoV-2. Samples came from the ongoing ImmuneRACE study (first 160 participants) plus 1,254 subjects from 6 global collaborators. Sample metadata almost always included a de-identified subject ID, COVID-19 status, age in years and sex. Where available, HLA class I and class II types were taken from metadata supplied by the sample provider and were not determined by assay-based typing. Broader findings and caveats from the paper: Clinical and demographic metadata were provided uncurated, with the amount varying by source and participant.

From the cysteine through the phenylalanine, the CDR3 covers 16 amino acids. Kept here is only the CDR3 DNA, which spans 48 bases and is read in frame from base 1. The germline V gene gives CDR1 as MDHEN and CDR2 as SYDVKM. V is pared back by 5 bases and J by 2 bases, with 18 bases lying between the germline termini. Each collaborating institution followed its own protocols to collect whole blood in K2EDTA tubes. For TCRbeta analysis, collaborator samples were shipped as frozen whole blood, as isolated PBMCs, or as DNA extracted from either sample type. The immunoSEQ Assay, a bias-controlled multiplex PCR, was used to amplify TCRbeta CDR3 regions from genomic DNA. Per the source publication's procedure: The number of nucleated cells in each sample was estimated by amplification of reference gene primers within the assay. Sequence reads were collapsed and filtered to measure the absolute abundance of every unique TCRbeta CDR3 rearrangement. For each sample, productive Simpson clonality was calculated as the square root of Simpson's diversity index over productive rearrangements. TCRdb took over this immuneACCESS table, retaining in-frame rearrangements with V and J assigned. Such tables are incomplete; in checked studies, under half of the missing clones stem from an unresolved V gene, and the remainder is unexplained. V and J calls plus clone size are reproduced from that table; the DNA served to infer D and trimming. The sample has approximately 82,000 clones on record, around 85% of them singletons. The ten largest clones represent roughly 12% of the sample.

A remark on this clone: Its specific antigen is unknown. Qualities for individual bases were not recorded, and no much larger clone is one base off.

The chain couples TRBV28 to TRBJ1-1; tentative D gene TRBD1, with 6 bases matching. The sequenced sample consisted of peripheral blood. The receptor was isolated from a woman in her seventies with active or convalescent COVID-19. For the CDR3, the sequence is CASSPPSGQPNTEAFF. The DNA sequence reads TGTGCCAGCAGTCCCCCCTCAGGACAGCCTAACACTGAAGCTTTCTTT.